Each of the 18 T cell receptor beta chains below was sequenced from the same sample in a study of T cell responses to AZD1222 COVID-19 vaccine. The protocol was immunoSEQ multiplex PCR, while the TCRdb copy is restricted to in-frame clones and leaves out a portion. Counted here are about 140,000 clones, approximately 90% occurring once; the ten biggest clones make up approximately 4.3%. The sequences come from peripheral blood, collected 28 days after the second AZD1222 dose. The receptors originated from an adult who received the AZD1222 COVID-19 vaccine.

The count of this clone is one. CDR3: CASSLAGQLNYGYTF. For the CDR3, the DNA is TGTGCCAGCAGCTTAGCAGGACAGTTAAACTATGGCTACACCTTC. The chain uses TRBV7-2 and TRBJ1-2, with D perhaps TRBD1 (6 bases). Germline CDR1 and CDR2: SGHTA and FQGNSA. The CDR3 length is 15 residues. The germline V and J ends were trimmed by 0 bases and 2 bases, with 10 bases remaining between them.

This chain uses TRBV27 with TRBJ2-1; TRBD2 matches 7 bases. V lost 4 bases, J lost 4 bases, and 4 bases stayed unmatched. CDR3 size: 14 residues. Germline V gives CDR1 MNHEY, CDR2 SMNVEV (reference sequence). The CDR3 sequence: CASSYLGGYNEQFF. CDR3 nucleotide sequence: TGTGCCAGCAGTTACCTCGGGGGGTACAATGAGCAGTTCTTC.

The CDR3 sequence is CASTPMRGGEKLFF. Here the CDR3 DNA reads TGTGCCAGTACCCCCATGAGAGGCGGTGAAAAACTGTTTTTT. The V call is TRBV19, the J call TRBJ1-4; D ambiguous. Germline lookup yields CDR1 LNHDA and CDR2 SQIVND (reference sequence). Trimming left V 7 bases short and J 7 bases short, with 16 bases between. This CDR3 has 14 residues. The variable domain in full, with the rest retrieved from reference TRBV19 and TRBJ1-4, is DGGITQSPKYLFRKEGQNVTLSCEQNLNHDAMYWYRQDPGQGLRLIYYSQIVNDFQKGDIAEGYSVSREKKESFPLTVTSAQKNPTAFYLCASTPMRGGEKLFFGSGTQLSVL.

The chain carries TRBV6-2 or TRBV6-3 and TRBJ1-5; a weak D match, TRBD1 (5 bases). The CDR3 covers 13 residues. Trimming removed 1 base at V and 4 bases at J, with 5 bases between. From germline, CDR1 is MNHEY and CDR2 SVGEGT. The CDR3 is CASSYWGNQPQHF. For the CDR3, the DNA is TGTGCCAGCAGTTACTGGGGGAATCAGCCCCAGCATTTT.

The CDR3 here is CASTPLGPTNEKLFF. CDR3 sequence (DNA): TGTGCCAGCACCCCTTTGGGGCCAACTAATGAAAAACTGTTTTTT. The V and J genes are TRBV7-9 and TRBJ1-4; D possibly corresponds to TRBD1 (5 bases). From germline, CDR1 is SEHNR and CDR2 FQNEAQ (reference sequence). Trimming cost V 7 bases and J 0 bases, with 12 bases left between them. The CDR3 totals 15 residues.

The chain is built from TRBV4-1 and TRBJ2-1; TRBD1 agrees at 9 bases. Germline CDR1 and CDR2: MGHRA and YSYEKL. CDR3 length: 16 amino acids. V gave up 3 bases and J gave up 5 bases; unmatched junction bases: 8. As DNA, the CDR3 is TGCGCCAGCAGCCACAATCTACAGGGGGCGGACAATGAGCAGTTCTTC. Residues: CASSHNLQGADNEQFF.

The gene calls are TRBV12-5 and TRBJ2-3; D is ambiguous. V lost 3 bases and J lost 4, with 8 bases in between. Germline V gene sequence: CDR1 LGHNT, CDR2 FRNRAP. The length of the CDR3 is 13 residues. The CDR3 is CASGFDLSDTQYF. CDR3 sequence (DNA): TGTGCTAGTGGTTTTGATTTGTCAGATACGCAGTATTTT.

The V and J genes are TRBV28 and TRBJ1-2; TRBD1 aligns across 8 bases. The CDR3 length is 15 residues. In germline, CDR1 is MDHEN, CDR2 SYDVKM. With 5 bases clipped from V and 5 bases from J, the junction kept 10 bases outside the gene matches. The CDR3 is CASSNRQGYVYGYTF. CDR3 nucleotides: TGTGCCAGCAGTAATAGACAGGGGTACGTGTATGGCTACACCTTC.

The V and J genes are TRBV7-3 and TRBJ2-2, with D possibly being TRBD2 (5 bases). Germline CDR1 is SGHTA and CDR2 is FQGTGA. V was shortened by 3 bases and J by 6 bases, with 8 bases between the two germline ends. The CDR3 contains 13 residues. In DNA, the CDR3 is TGTGCCAGCAGCTTCGAGGGTTCCGGGGAGCTGTTTTTT. This encodes CASSFEGSGELFF.

CDR3 sequence reads: CASSGGAMNTEAFF. The CDR3 DNA is TGCGCCAGCAGTGGGGGCGCCATGAACACTGAAGCTTTCTTT. V gene TRBV5-1 combines with J gene TRBJ1-1, with TRBD1 as a possible D gene (6 bases). V shed 5 bases and J shed 0 bases, with 11 bases lying between them. The CDR3 loop spans 14 amino acids. Germline V CDR1 and CDR2: SGHRS, YFSETQ.

This chain uses TRBV7-2 with TRBJ1-2; 7 positions agree with TRBD1. Germline values: CDR1 SGHTA, CDR2 FQGNSA. V lost 2 bases, J lost 7 bases, and 10 bases stayed unmatched. This CDR3 is 15 amino acids long. The CDR3 DNA reads TGTGCCAGCAGCTTAATCCCTAGGGGGCGCTTTGGCTACACCTTC. It specifies CASSLIPRGRFGYTF.

V and J are TRBV4-3 and TRBJ2-2; D is unresolved. The CDR3 is 15 amino acids. The V end lost 1 base, the J end lost 1 base, and 7 bases lay between the germline ends. Germline CDR1 LGHNA, CDR2 YSLEER. CDR3 bases: TGCGCCAGCAGCCAAGGAACTCGGAACACCGGGGAGCTGTTTTTT. Protein product: CASSQGTRNTGELFF.

The chain employs TRBV5-8 and TRBJ1-2; D not resolved. The CDR3 contains 14 residues. V dropped 6 bases and J dropped 3 bases, with 15 bases sitting between them. Per the germline V gene, CDR1 is SGHTS and CDR2 is YDEGEE. In DNA, the CDR3 is TGTGCCAGCACCACGGGCGGCGGGTACTATGGCTACACCTTC. It is translated as CASTTGGGYYGYTF.

The rearrangement links TRBV15 to TRBJ2-1; no clear D. The CDR3 spans 16 residues. Germline CDR1 LNHNV, CDR2 YYDKDF (reference sequence). V gave up 1 base and J gave up 0 bases, with 10 bases separating them. CDR3 loop: CATSRGAGLSYNEQFF. CDR3 nucleotide sequence: TGTGCCACCAGCAGAGGAGCAGGCCTCTCCTACAATGAGCAGTTCTTC.

The gene calls are TRBV3-1 (or the pseudogene TRBV3-2) and TRBJ2-3, with 11 bases identical to TRBD2. CDR1 and CDR2 from the germline V gene are LGHDT and YNNKEL (reference sequence). Unmatched junction bases numbered 9, after V lost 8 bases and J lost 5 bases. The length of the CDR3 is 15 residues. CDR3 coding DNA: TGTGCCAGCCAGCTAACTAGCGGGAGTGGAGATACGCAGTATTTT. This sequence encodes CASQLTSGSGDTQYF.

In this sample, this clone turned up a few times. Additional DNA sequences in this sample encode the identical CDR3. This sequence joins TRBV27 and TRBJ2-1; 12 bases are shared with TRBD2. Germline V CDR1 and CDR2: MNHEY, SMNVEV (reference sequence). The CDR3 has 15 amino acids. With 6 bases clipped from V and 2 bases from J, the junction kept 2 bases outside the gene matches. The CDR3 sequence: CASSRTSGAYNEQFF. The CDR3 DNA follows: TGTGCCAGCAGCCGGACTAGCGGGGCCTACAATGAGCAGTTCTTC.

The V gene is TRBV19, the J gene TRBJ2-1; D unresolved. The CDR3 contains 15 residues. CDR1 is LNHDA, CDR2 SQIVND, per germline (reference sequence). V lost 0 bases and J lost 8, with 14 bases in between. DNA for the CDR3: TGTGCCAGTAGTATAGACCCGGGTCCTCGCGATGAGCAGTTCTTC. Translated, it gives CASSIDPGPRDEQFF.

V gene TRBV28 combines with J gene TRBJ1-2; D remains unclear. V was trimmed by 6 bases and J by 2 bases, leaving 10 bases between them. Germline CDR1 reads MDHEN; CDR2 reads SYDVKM. The CDR3 is made up of 13 amino acids. CDR3 DNA sequence: TGTGCCAGCAGCCTCCGGGCCAACTATGGCTACACCTTC. Protein sequence: CASSLRANYGYTF.